The source of this T cell receptor beta chain is a study of cytomegalovirus exposure and HLA in healthy donors. Findings of the study overall: Rare sequences made up most TCRs, while some public TCRs were found in many donors. Among TCR beta chains, those listed as cytomegalovirus-associated numbered more than 150.

PCR primers comprised 60 Vbeta and 13 Jbeta primers. The assay was immunoSEQ multiplex PCR, and TCRdb's table has in-frame clones only and misses some. The sample lists roughly 200,000 clones; 60% to 85% were seen once. Germline CDR1 is MGHDK and CDR2 is SYGVNS. J gave up 5 bases and V 4 bases, and 6 bases lay outside the gene matches. This CDR3 region has 15 residues. In the case of this clone: The target antigen is unknown.

This chain joins TRBV25-1 and TRBJ1-5; 9 nucleotides line up with TRBD1. Sequencing input: PBMCs. The sequence was collected from a male donor in good health and CMV-seronegative. This CDR3 reads CASSGGQGSDQPQHF. CDR3 bases: TGTGCCAGCAGTGGGGGACAGGGTTCCGATCAGCCCCAGCATTTT.